Below are 16 T cell receptor beta chains sequenced from a single sample in a study of blood T cell repertoires in COVID-19. Produced via immunoSEQ multiplex PCR; TCRdb's table is partial and in-frame only. The sample gives around 100,000 clones, about 88% of which show up once; approximately 1.5% is in the top ten. Material: peripheral blood. These receptor sequences come from a middle-aged man with acute or convalescent COVID-19.

The V call is TRBV5-1, the J call TRBJ1-3; TRBD1 matches at 10 bases. Germline CDR1 is SGHRS and CDR2 is YFSETQ. J lost 0 bases, V lost 5 bases, and 8 bases had no gene match. CDR3 length: 17 amino acids. The CDR3: CASRAGTGVTSGNTIYF. Here the CDR3 DNA reads TGCGCCAGCAGGGCCGGGACAGGGGTCACCTCTGGAAACACCATATATTTT.

V usage is TRBV3-1 (or the pseudogene TRBV3-2) and J usage is TRBJ2-2; 7 bases align to TRBD1. V shed 4 bases, J shed 2 bases, and the junction held 4 bases outside the gene matches. The germline gives CDR1 LGHDT, CDR2 YNNKEL (reference sequence). There are 15 residues in the CDR3. CDR3 sequence (DNA): TGTGCCAGCAGCCTCAGGGGGTCCAACACCGGGGAGCTGTTTTTT. It encodes CASSLRGSNTGELFF.

The rearrangement joins TRBV6-1 to TRBJ2-4, with 7 bases identical to TRBD1. Unmatched junction bases numbered 5, after V lost 2 bases and J lost 4 bases. This CDR3 is 15 amino acids long. The germline V gene has CDR1 MNHNS and CDR2 SASEGT. As DNA, the CDR3 is TGTGCCAGCAGTGAACCACAGGGGCCGAAAAACATTCAGTACTTC. It yields the protein CASSEPQGPKNIQYF.

This clone was detected once. The CDR3 nucleotides read TGTGCCAGCAGTTACGGCCAGGGGGCCCCGTATCAGCCCCAGCATTTT. Protein: CASSYGQGAPYQPQHF. V gene TRBV6-2 or TRBV6-3 combines with J gene TRBJ1-5; 8 bases are shared with TRBD1. V was pared by 2 bases and J by 5 bases, with 8 bases of the junction left unmatched. This CDR3 has 16 amino acids. Germline assignment: CDR1 MNHEY and CDR2 SVGEGT.

The chain couples TRBV7-3 to TRBJ2-5; 11 nucleotides agree with TRBD2. The V gene's germline CDR1 is SGHTA and CDR2 FQGTGA. CDR3 size: 15 residues. V dropped 2 bases and J dropped 5; count of bases not matched to a gene: 4. The CDR3 loop is CASSLGGTSGETQYF. In DNA form, the CDR3 reads TGTGCCAGCAGCTTAGGGGGGACTAGCGGCGAGACCCAGTACTTC.

The V call is TRBV19, the J call TRBJ1-5; D ambiguous. CDR3 length: 14 residues. V shed 2 bases and J shed 9 bases, with 14 bases lying between them. CDR1 is LNHDA and CDR2 is SQIVND in the germline V gene (reference sequence). The CDR3 sequence is CASSIPGGARPQHF. Written as DNA, the CDR3 is TGTGCCAGTAGTATACCCGGTGGTGCACGGCCCCAGCATTTT.

CDR3 loop: CASSSGTGHRETQYF. The CDR3 region has the DNA TGCGCCAGCAGCTCCGGGACAGGGCACAGGGAGACCCAGTACTTC. This chain connects TRBV5-1 to TRBJ2-5; 9 bases are shared with TRBD1. Looked up from germline, CDR1 is SGHRS and CDR2 is YFSETQ. This CDR3 region has 15 residues. V dropped 3 bases and J dropped 5; count of bases not matched to a gene: 8.

The chain couples TRBV5-1 to TRBJ2-3; D is ambiguous. CDR1 SGHRS and CDR2 YFSETQ come from the germline V gene. Trimming stripped 0 bases from V and 2 bases from J, with 7 bases between. This CDR3 contains 14 residues. This chain's CDR3 is CASSLGESTDTQYF. The CDR3 nucleotides are TGCGCCAGCAGCTTGGGAGAGTCCACAGATACGCAGTATTTT.

This clone was observed once. Here the CDR3 DNA reads TGCGCCAGCAGCGAAACAGGGGGCATGGTGAACACTGAAGCTTTCTTT. It encodes CASSETGGMVNTEAFF. The chain employs TRBV5-1 and TRBJ1-1, with 9 bases fitting TRBD1. The V and J ends lost 4 bases and 0 bases, in that order; junction bases with no gene match: 7. The CDR3 is 16 amino acids. Germline V gene lookup returns CDR1 SGHRS and CDR2 YFSETQ.

The J gene is TRBJ2-3, the V gene TRBV5-1; D is undetermined. The CDR3 is made up of 16 amino acids. V was cut by 2 bases and J by 4 bases, with 17 bases left in between. The V gene's germline CDR1 is SGHRS and CDR2 YFSETQ. CDR3 bases: TGCGCCAGCAGCTTTAACTACCGACGTAACTCAGATACGCAGTATTTT. This sequence encodes CASSFNYRRNSDTQYF.

The chain combines TRBV19 with TRBJ2-6; no reliable D call. Between the trimmed V and J ends, which lost 6 bases and 1 base, there was a span of 16 bases. This CDR3 is built from 17 residues. Germline V gene lookup returns CDR1 LNHDA and CDR2 SQIVND (reference sequence). The chain's CDR3 is CASSRRQARSGANVLTF. The CDR3 DNA is TGTGCCAGTAGCCGCCGCCAGGCGCGATCTGGGGCCAACGTCCTGACTTTC.

The rearrangement links TRBV3-1 (or the pseudogene TRBV3-2) to TRBJ2-2; possibly TRBD1 for D (6 bases). The CDR3 runs to 14 residues. Germline V gene sequence: CDR1 LGHDT, CDR2 YNNKEL (reference sequence). V gave up 6 bases and J gave up 6 bases, with 14 bases separating them. CDR3 amino acids: CASREDRLPGELFF. The CDR3, as DNA: TGTGCCAGCAGAGAGGACAGACTCCCCGGGGAGCTGTTTTTT.

Only a few counts were recorded for this clone. The rearrangement links TRBV28 to TRBJ2-2; 7 bases agree with TRBD1. Germline loops: CDR1 MDHEN, CDR2 SYDVKM. There are 14 residues in the CDR3. The trim removed 5 bases at V and 4 bases at J, leaving 4 bases unmatched. CDR3 loop: CASSPTGSTGELFF. The CDR3 DNA reads TGTGCCAGCAGTCCGACAGGGAGCACCGGGGAGCTGTTTTTT.

This clone occurred once. The rearrangement joins TRBV30 to TRBJ1-6, with D tentatively TRBD1 (5 bases). The V end was cut by 2 bases, the J end by 7 bases, with 12 bases between. The length of the CDR3 is 14 residues. In germline, CDR1 is GTSNPN, CDR2 SVGIG (reference sequence). CDR3 loop: CAWSSGLGNSPLHF. The CDR3 DNA is TGTGCCTGGAGTTCAGGGCTGGGAAATTCACCCCTCCACTTT. Combining the CDR3 with reference TRBV30 and TRBJ1-6 gives the whole variable domain SQTIHQWPATLVQPVGSPLSLECTVEGTSNPNLYWYRQAAGRGLQLLFYSVGIGQISSEVPQNLSASRPQDRQFILSSKKLLLSDSGFYLCAWSSGLGNSPLHFGNGTRLTVT.

Here the CDR3 reads CAISESPGWSTDTQYF. CDR3 DNA: TGTGCCATCAGTGAGTCCCCAGGGTGGAGCACAGATACGCAGTATTTT. The chain couples TRBV10-3 to TRBJ2-3; a possible D gene is TRBD1 (5 bases). Trimming pared 0 bases from V and 0 bases from J, leaving 10 bases between. The germline V gene has CDR1 ENHRY and CDR2 SYGVKD. This CDR3 is 16 amino acids long.

The chain recombines TRBV7-6 with TRBJ1-5; 7 bases match TRBD1. This CDR3 comprises 16 residues. V lost 6 bases and J lost 1; bases outside the gene matches: 9. From germline, CDR1 is SGHVS and CDR2 FNYEAQ. In DNA, the CDR3 is TGTGCCAGCAGTCAATTCCCGGGACAGAGCAATCAGCCCCAGCATTTT. Translated, it gives CASSQFPGQSNQPQHF.